The clone carrying this TCR beta chain was detected only a few times. Its antigen is unknown. V was shortened by 5 bases and J by 4 bases, with 20 bases between the two germline ends. The length of the CDR3 is 17 residues. The germline V gene encodes CDR1 SNHLY and CDR2 FYNNEI. Transcripts of RNA were the source for amplifying TCR beta CDR3 regions. An initial RT-PCR round employing HTBI primers preceded a second-round multiplex PCR. TCRdb reprocessed the multiplex PCR reads via MiXCR and lists one record per CDR3 protein. The data contain 450,000 to 600,000 distinct CDR3 sequences, less than 40% of them singletons. The entry originates in a study of Graves' ophthalmopathy and Graves' hyperthyroidism. Regarding the study as a whole: Ophthalmopathy could be told apart from stable hyperthyroidism by a 13-signature model (about 88% sensitivity, about 81% specificity). Detected in blood as well were most expanded thyroid clonotypes with frequency above 0.001.

Material: peripheral blood or thyroid tissue (not recorded which). J is TRBJ2-2 and V is TRBV2, with a possible D match to TRBD1 (5 bases). The TCR was taken from an adult man with Graves' hyperthyroidism. CDR3 protein: CASSRMGGALGTGELFF. The CDR3 DNA reads TGTGCCAGCAGTCGAATGGGTGGGGCGCTGGGCACCGGGGAGCTGTTTTTT.